A single sample gave rise to the 30 T cell receptor beta chains below, sequenced in a study of CD8+ T cells in alopecia areata. RNA was extracted and reverse transcribed into cDNA as the sequencing template. TCRdb's table, derived via immunoSEQ multiplex PCR, lists solely in-frame clones and lacks some. The sample lists around 120,000 clones, around 61% occurring once. The sample was CD4+ T cells sorted from blood. The source is a human donor in good health.

CDR3 DNA: TGCGCCAGCACCGCGGGACAGGGACACAACGTCCTGACTTTC. This encodes CASTAGQGHNVLTF. The chain uses TRBV5-1 and TRBJ2-6; 9 nucleotides match TRBD1. Germline lookup yields CDR1 SGHRS and CDR2 YFSETQ. Unmatched junction bases numbered 7, after V lost 6 bases and J lost 9 bases. The CDR3 covers 14 residues.

The gene calls are TRBV27 and TRBJ1-5; D not resolved. V gave up 6 bases and J gave up 5 bases, with 8 bases separating them. The CDR3 extends over 12 amino acids. Germline loops: CDR1 MNHEY, CDR2 SMNVEV (reference sequence). CDR3 sequence: CASRKGDQPQHF. Here the CDR3 DNA reads TGTGCCAGCAGGAAGGGCGATCAGCCCCAGCATTTT.

The V gene is TRBV25-1, the J gene TRBJ1-5; the D gene is possibly TRBD1 (5 bases). The CDR3 contains 14 residues. The germline V gene encodes CDR1 MGHDK and CDR2 SYGVNS. V gave up 3 bases and J gave up 4 bases, with 10 bases separating them. Here the CDR3 reads CASSEAGGNQPQHF. The CDR3 DNA reads as TGTGCCAGCAGTGAGGCGGGGGGAAATCAGCCCCAGCATTTT.

The rearrangement links TRBV30 to TRBJ2-5, with D perhaps matching TRBD1 or TRBD2 (5 bases each). The CDR3 consists of 16 residues. The germline V gene has CDR1 GTSNPN and CDR2 SVGIG (reference sequence). Trimming took 1 base from V and 1 from J, leaving 16 bases between them. CDR3 loop: CAWSDPGRGPQETQYF. The CDR3 nucleotides are TGTGCCTGGAGTGACCCGGGAAGGGGACCCCAAGAGACCCAGTACTTC.

This clone was seen a handful of times. The gene calls are TRBV5-1 and TRBJ2-3; tentative D call: TRBD2 (7 bases). V shed 1 base and J shed 2 bases, with 11 bases lying between them. Per the germline V gene, CDR1 is SGHRS and CDR2 is YFSETQ. The CDR3 consists of 15 residues. CDR3 bases: TGCGCCAGCAGCTTGACGGGGGGCTACACAGATACGCAGTATTTT. Translating gives CASSLTGGYTDTQYF.

This sequence joins TRBV7-2 and TRBJ2-7; 10 nucleotides line up with TRBD1. The CDR3 is made up of 15 amino acids. V was pared by 5 bases and J by 0 bases, with 4 bases of the junction left unmatched. Germline V gene data show CDR1 as SGHTA and CDR2 as FQGNSA. CDR3 loop: CASSRRDRGSYEQYF. Here the CDR3 DNA reads TGTGCCAGCAGCCGCCGGGACAGGGGCTCCTACGAGCAGTACTTC.

J is TRBJ1-2 and V is TRBV7-9, with D hard to call. Germline V gene sequence: CDR1 SEHNR, CDR2 FQNEAQ (reference sequence). The V and J ends lost 5 bases and 3 bases respectively, with 13 bases between them. The CDR3 has 14 amino acids. The CDR3: CASSQDHGYYGYTF. CDR3 coding DNA: TGTGCCAGCAGCCAAGACCACGGTTACTATGGCTACACCTTC. Full variable domain (rest looked up from reference TRBV7-9 and TRBJ1-2): DTGVSQNPRHKITKRGQNVTFRCDPISEHNRLYWYRQTLGQGPEFLTYFQNEAQLEKSRLLSDRFSAERPKGSFSTLEIQRTEQGDSAMYLCASSQDHGYYGYTFGSGTRLTVV.

The chain joins TRBV6-6 to TRBJ1-5, with 9 nucleotides matching TRBD1. Germline assignment: CDR1 MNHNY and CDR2 SVGAGI (reference sequence). J lost 7 bases, V lost 0 bases, and 1 base had no gene match. CDR3 length equals 14 residues. The CDR3 spells CASSYSGQGQPQHF. The CDR3 bases are TGTGCCAGCAGTTACTCGGGACAGGGCCAGCCCCAGCATTTT.

The chain combines TRBV5-4 with TRBJ1-2; possible D gene TRBD1, 6 bases. Trimming removed 1 base at V and 7 bases at J, with 8 bases between. From germline, CDR1 is SGHNT and CDR2 YYREEE (reference sequence). The length of the CDR3 is 12 residues. CDR3: CASSLTGSGYTF. CDR3 coding DNA: TGTGCCAGCAGCTTGACAGGGAGTGGCTACACCTTC.

The genes are TRBV29-1 and TRBJ2-5; tentatively, D is TRBD1 or TRBD2 (5 bases each). This CDR3 is built from 12 residues. Trimming shortened V by 5 bases and J by 4 bases, and 11 bases separated the two germline ends. Germline lookup yields CDR1 SQVTM and CDR2 ANQGSEA. The CDR3 is CSVREGVETQYF. CDR3 DNA sequence: TGCAGCGTTCGGGAAGGGGTAGAGACCCAGTACTTC.

The rearrangement links TRBV4-2 to TRBJ1-1, with 7 bases identical to TRBD1. CDR1 LGHNA and CDR2 YNFKEQ come from the germline V gene. Germline trimming cut 0 bases from V and 0 bases from J; bases unmatched to any gene: 4. The CDR3 consists of 16 residues. CDR3 sequence (DNA): TGTGCCAGCAGCCAAGATATTGACAGGGTGAACACTGAAGCTTTCTTT. Encoded protein: CASSQDIDRVNTEAFF.

V and J are TRBV15 and TRBJ2-1, with 10 bases lining up with TRBD1. CDR1 is LNHNV, CDR2 YYDKDF, per germline (reference sequence). V trimming: 4 bases; J trimming: 7 bases; junction bases outside the gene matches: 7. The CDR3 contains 15 residues. CDR3 in amino acids: CATSTRTGGLNEQFF. For the CDR3, the DNA is TGTGCCACCAGCACCAGGACAGGGGGTCTGAATGAGCAGTTCTTC.

Comment on this clone: Other nucleotide sequences from this sample produce the same CDR3. This chain uses TRBV4-1 with TRBJ2-5; no firm D call. This CDR3 is built from 13 residues. Germline CDR1 MGHRA, CDR2 YSYEKL. The V end lost 1 base, the J end lost 2 bases, and 5 bases lay between the germline ends. The CDR3 loop reads CASSQGLQETQYF. The CDR3 DNA reads as TGCGCCAGCAGCCAAGGTCTTCAAGAGACCCAGTACTTC.

The genes are TRBV29-1 and TRBJ2-5, with D unclear. V lost 5 bases, J lost 1 base, and 11 bases lay in between. The germline V gene encodes CDR1 SQVTM and CDR2 ANQGSEA. The CDR3 contains 13 residues. The CDR3, as DNA: TGCAGCGTTCCGACGCCCCTCCAAGAGACCCAGTACTTC. Translation gives CSVPTPLQETQYF.

This rearrangement joins TRBV5-6 to TRBJ1-2; D is uncertain. V was shortened by 2 bases and J by 6 bases, with 8 bases between the two germline ends. In germline, CDR1 is SGHDT, CDR2 YYEEEE. The CDR3 has 12 residues. CDR3 DNA: TGTGCCAGCAGCTTAGGCCAGGATGGCTACACCTTC. Its translation is CASSLGQDGYTF.

The chain has TRBV15 and TRBJ1-2, with D possibly TRBD1 on 5 matching bases. V lost 3 bases to trimming and J lost 0 bases, with 11 bases between them. The CDR3 is made up of 15 amino acids. The germline V gene has CDR1 LNHNV and CDR2 YYDKDF (reference sequence). The CDR3 is CATSSGHSPNYGYTF. The CDR3 DNA is TGTGCCACCAGCAGTGGACATTCTCCTAACTATGGCTACACCTTC.

The chain links TRBV5-6 to TRBJ2-5; 7 nucleotides line up with TRBD1. The CDR3 totals 15 residues. The germline V gene encodes CDR1 SGHDT and CDR2 YYEEEE. V lost 0 bases to trimming and J lost 5 bases; unmatched junction nucleotides: 7. CDR3 in amino acids: CASSLVIGGGETQYF. The CDR3 DNA reads TGTGCCAGCAGCTTGGTGATAGGGGGCGGGGAGACCCAGTACTTC.

This clone was observed once. Other DNA variants within this sample encode the same CDR3. The chain joins TRBV29-1 to TRBJ2-1, with 8 bases that match TRBD1. Germline V gives CDR1 SQVTM, CDR2 ANQGSEA. Trimming at V came to 5 bases and at J to 1 base, leaving 4 bases not matched to a gene. This CDR3 comprises 14 residues. In nucleotides, the CDR3 is TGCAGCGTTTCACAGGGGGGATCCTACAATGAGCAGTTCTTC. It is translated as CSVSQGGSYNEQFF.

This sequence joins TRBV6-5 and TRBJ1-1; D not certain. The CDR3 loop spans 11 amino acids. Between the trimmed V and J ends, which lost 6 bases and 2 bases, there was a span of 4 bases. Germline V gene sequence: CDR1 MNHEY, CDR2 SVGAGI. CDR3 nucleotide sequence: TGTGCCAGCAGGTATAACACTGAAGCTTTCTTT. Its translation: CASRYNTEAFF.

CDR3 bases: TGTGCCAGCAGCTCCGGACTAGCGCGCACAGATACGCAGTATTTT. This codes for CASSSGLARTDTQYF. This chain joins TRBV7-2 and TRBJ2-3, with 9 bases identical to TRBD2. This CDR3 region has 15 residues. Losses at the gene ends were 4 bases for V and 1 base for J; bases not matched to a gene: 3. Germline CDR1 SGHTA, CDR2 FQGNSA.

The chain recombines TRBV30 with TRBJ1-2, with D unresolved. The V end was cut by 3 bases, the J end by 5 bases, with 7 bases between. CDR1 GTSNPN and CDR2 SVGIG come from the germline V gene (reference sequence). CDR3 length: 11 amino acids. The CDR3 DNA follows: TGTGCCTGGAGGGGCCAGTATGGCTACACCTTC. Translation: CAWRGQYGYTF.

The CDR3 bases are TGTGCCAGCAGTGCCAGACAGGGGGCTGACTATGGCTACACCTTC. Protein sequence: CASSARQGADYGYTF. The chain has TRBV25-1 and TRBJ1-2; 10 bases map to TRBD1. This CDR3 has 15 amino acids. Germline V CDR1 and CDR2: MGHDK, SYGVNS. V shed 4 bases, J shed 3 bases, and the junction held 5 bases outside the gene matches.

This clone turned up a few times. The V call is TRBV30, the J call TRBJ1-5; possible D gene TRBD1, 5 bases. V shed 2 bases and J shed 9 bases, with 11 bases lying between them. This CDR3 is built from 12 residues. Germline V lookup: CDR1 GTSNPN, CDR2 SVGIG (reference sequence). The CDR3: CAWSLGVGPQHF. DNA for the CDR3: TGTGCCTGGAGTCTAGGGGTTGGGCCCCAGCATTTT.

This clone has just one count. The chain carries TRBV7-3 and TRBJ2-3, with D perhaps matching TRBD2 (6 bases). V was clipped by 3 bases and J by 2 bases, with 12 bases between them. The CDR3 length is 15 residues. The germline CDR1 and CDR2 sequences are SGHTA and FQGTGA. The CDR3 spells CASSLTGVPTDTQYF. DNA of the CDR3: TGTGCCAGCAGCTTGACGGGGGTCCCCACAGATACGCAGTATTTT.

The rearrangement links TRBV30 to TRBJ2-3, with 11 nucleotides matching TRBD1. V gave up 2 bases and J gave up 6 bases; unmatched junction bases: 10. CDR3 length: 16 amino acids. The germline V gene encodes CDR1 GTSNPN and CDR2 SVGIG (reference sequence). CDR3 residues: CAWSIGTGGYRDTQYF. The CDR3 DNA reads as TGTGCCTGGAGTATCGGGACAGGGGGATATAGGGATACGCAGTATTTT.

The chain employs TRBV5-1 and TRBJ2-7; D may be TRBD2 (6 bases). V lost 2 bases and J 3 bases, leaving 9 bases between the germline ends. Germline CDR1 reads SGHRS; CDR2 reads YFSETQ. This CDR3 has 13 residues. The CDR3 nucleotides read TGCGCCAGCAGCTTAACTAGCTACTACGAGCAGTACTTC. The encoded protein is CASSLTSYYEQYF.

This clone was seen a few times. This chain uses TRBV7-7 with TRBJ2-2, with a tentative D call TRBD1 (5 bases). Trimming took off 6 bases at V and 6 bases at J, with 14 bases between the two ends. The V gene's germline CDR1 is SSHAT and CDR2 FNYEAQ (reference sequence). The CDR3 contains 14 residues. CDR3 in amino acids: CASRRQGNAGELFF. The DNA for the CDR3 is TGTGCCAGCAGACGGCAGGGAAACGCCGGGGAGCTGTTTTTT.

This chain connects TRBV5-6 to TRBJ1-1, with 7 bases fitting TRBD1. From germline, CDR1 is SGHDT and CDR2 YYEEEE. V gave up 4 bases and J gave up 8 bases; unmatched junction bases: 2. The CDR3 contains 11 residues. CDR3 region: CASSRDREAFF. The CDR3 DNA reads TGTGCCAGCAGCCGGGACAGAGAAGCTTTCTTT.

V and J are TRBV29-1 and TRBJ2-7, with TRBD1 matching 9 bases. J was trimmed by 2 bases and V by 4 bases; bases with no gene match: 6. CDR1 is SQVTM and CDR2 is ANQGSEA in the germline V gene. CDR3 length: 14 amino acids. The CDR3 bases are TGCAGCGTTGCAGCGACAGGGGGGGCCTACGAGCAGTACTTC. Its translation: CSVAATGGAYEQYF.

The sample holds a few counts of this clone. The sample holds other DNA sequences that translate to the same CDR3. This rearrangement joins TRBV29-1 to TRBJ2-2; D is uncertain. CDR1 SQVTM and CDR2 ANQGSEA come from the germline V gene. There are 12 residues in the CDR3. The ends were cut back, 4 bases at V and 0 bases at J, with 3 bases in the middle. The CDR3 coding sequence is TGCAGCGTTGCCCCGAACACCGGGGAGCTGTTTTTT. Protein product: CSVAPNTGELFF.